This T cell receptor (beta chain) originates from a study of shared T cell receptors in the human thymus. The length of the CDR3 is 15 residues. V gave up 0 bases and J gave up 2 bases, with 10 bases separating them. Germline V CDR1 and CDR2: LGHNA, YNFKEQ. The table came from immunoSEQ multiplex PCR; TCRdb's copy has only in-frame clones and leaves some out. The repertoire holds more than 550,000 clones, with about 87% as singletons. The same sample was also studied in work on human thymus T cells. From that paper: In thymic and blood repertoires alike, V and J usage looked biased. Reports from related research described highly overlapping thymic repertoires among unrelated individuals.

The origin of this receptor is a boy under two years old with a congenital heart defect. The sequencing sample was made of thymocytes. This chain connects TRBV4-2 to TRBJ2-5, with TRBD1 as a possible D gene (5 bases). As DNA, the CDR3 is TGTGCCAGCAGCCAAGATAAGGGGATGCAAGAGACCCAGTACTTC. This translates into CASSQDKGMQETQYF.